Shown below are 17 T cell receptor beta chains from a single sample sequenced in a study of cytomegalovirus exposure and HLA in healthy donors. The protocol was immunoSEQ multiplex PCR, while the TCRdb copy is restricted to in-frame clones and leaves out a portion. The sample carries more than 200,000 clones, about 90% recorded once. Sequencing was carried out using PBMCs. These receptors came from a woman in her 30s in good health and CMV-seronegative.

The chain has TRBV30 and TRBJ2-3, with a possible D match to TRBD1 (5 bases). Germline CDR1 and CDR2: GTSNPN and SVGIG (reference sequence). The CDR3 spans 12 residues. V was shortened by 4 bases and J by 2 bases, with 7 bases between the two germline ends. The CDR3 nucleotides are TGTGCCTGGACAGGGAACACAGATACGCAGTATTTT. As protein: CAWTGNTDTQYF.

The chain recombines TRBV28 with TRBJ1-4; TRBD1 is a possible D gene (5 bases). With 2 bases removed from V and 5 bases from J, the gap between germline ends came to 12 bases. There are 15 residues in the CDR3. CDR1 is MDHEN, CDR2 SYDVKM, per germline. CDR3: CASSLKAGINEKLFF. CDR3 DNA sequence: TGTGCCAGCAGTTTAAAGGCAGGGATAAATGAAAAACTGTTTTTT.

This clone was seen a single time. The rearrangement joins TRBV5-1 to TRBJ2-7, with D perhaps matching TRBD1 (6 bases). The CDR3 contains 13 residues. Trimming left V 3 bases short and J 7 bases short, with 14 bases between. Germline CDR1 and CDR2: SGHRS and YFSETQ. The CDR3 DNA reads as TGCGCCAGCAGCTATCAGGGGCATGGGGAGCAGTACTTC. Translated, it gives CASSYQGHGEQYF.

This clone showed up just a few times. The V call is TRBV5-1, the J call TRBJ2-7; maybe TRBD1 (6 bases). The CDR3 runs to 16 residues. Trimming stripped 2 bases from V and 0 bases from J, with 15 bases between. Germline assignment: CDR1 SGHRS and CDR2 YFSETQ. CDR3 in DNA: TGCGCCAGCAGCTTAAGAGGGACATCAAGCTCCTACGAGCAGTACTTC. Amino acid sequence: CASSLRGTSSSYEQYF.

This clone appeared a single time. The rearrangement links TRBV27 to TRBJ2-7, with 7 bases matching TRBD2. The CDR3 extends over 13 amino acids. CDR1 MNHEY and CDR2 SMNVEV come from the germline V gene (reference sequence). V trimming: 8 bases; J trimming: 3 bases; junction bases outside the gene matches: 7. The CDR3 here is CASSPWGGYEQYF. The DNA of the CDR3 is TGTGCCAGCTCCCCCTGGGGGGGCTACGAGCAGTACTTC.

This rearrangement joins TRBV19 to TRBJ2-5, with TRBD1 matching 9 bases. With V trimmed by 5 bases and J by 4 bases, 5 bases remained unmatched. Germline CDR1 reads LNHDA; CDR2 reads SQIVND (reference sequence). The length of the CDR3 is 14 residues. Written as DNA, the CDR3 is TGTGCCAGTAGTCCACAGGGGGCCATAGAGACCCAGTACTTC. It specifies CASSPQGAIETQYF.

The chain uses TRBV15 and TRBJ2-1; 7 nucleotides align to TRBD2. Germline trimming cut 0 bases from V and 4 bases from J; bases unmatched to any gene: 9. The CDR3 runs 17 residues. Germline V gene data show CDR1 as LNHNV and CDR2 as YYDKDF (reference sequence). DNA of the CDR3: TGTGCCACCAGCAGAGATTTCCGGGAACTAGCGTACAATGAGCAGTTCTTC. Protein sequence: CATSRDFRELAYNEQFF. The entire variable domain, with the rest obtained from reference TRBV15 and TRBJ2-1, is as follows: DAMVIQNPRYQVTQFGKPVTLSCSQTLNHNVMYWYQQKSSQAPKLLFHYYDKDFNNEADTPDNFQSRRPNTSFCFLDIRSPGLGDTAMYLCATSRDFRELAYNEQFFGPGTRLTVL.

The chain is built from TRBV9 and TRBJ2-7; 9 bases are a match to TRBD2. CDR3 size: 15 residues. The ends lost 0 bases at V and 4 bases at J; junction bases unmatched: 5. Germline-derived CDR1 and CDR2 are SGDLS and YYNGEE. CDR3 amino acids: CASSVAPSGTYEQYF. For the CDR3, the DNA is TGTGCCAGCAGCGTAGCTCCTAGCGGGACTTACGAGCAGTACTTC.

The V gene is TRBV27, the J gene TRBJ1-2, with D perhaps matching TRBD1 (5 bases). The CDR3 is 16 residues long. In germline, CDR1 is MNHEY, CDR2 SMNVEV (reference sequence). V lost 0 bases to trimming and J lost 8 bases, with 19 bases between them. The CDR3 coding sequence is TGTGCCAGCAGTTTATCGGTGGGGCGGAACAGTCTCGGCTACACCTTC. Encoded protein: CASSLSVGRNSLGYTF.

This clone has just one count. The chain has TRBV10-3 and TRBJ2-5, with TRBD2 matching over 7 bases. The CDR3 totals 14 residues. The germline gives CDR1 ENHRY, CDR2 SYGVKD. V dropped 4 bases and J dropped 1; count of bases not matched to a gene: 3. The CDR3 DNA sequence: TGTGCCATCAGTGCCGGACTAGGCCAAGAGACCCAGTACTTC. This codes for CAISAGLGQETQYF.

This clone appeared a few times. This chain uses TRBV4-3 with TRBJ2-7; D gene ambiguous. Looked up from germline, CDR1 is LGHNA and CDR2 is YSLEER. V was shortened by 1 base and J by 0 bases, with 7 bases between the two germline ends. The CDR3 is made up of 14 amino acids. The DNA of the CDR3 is TGCGCCAGCAGCCAAGCTCTTAGCTCCTACGAGCAGTACTTC. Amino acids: CASSQALSSYEQYF.

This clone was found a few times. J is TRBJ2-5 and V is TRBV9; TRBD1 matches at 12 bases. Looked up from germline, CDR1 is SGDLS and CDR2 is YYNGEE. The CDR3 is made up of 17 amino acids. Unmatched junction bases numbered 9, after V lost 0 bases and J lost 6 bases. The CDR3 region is CASSVASGTGGRQTQYF. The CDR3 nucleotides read TGTGCCAGCAGCGTAGCTTCAGGGACAGGGGGCAGACAGACCCAGTACTTC.

CDR3 amino acids: CASGRFGQFLSNQPQHF. The CDR3 DNA sequence: TGTGCCAGCGGACGATTCGGACAGTTTCTTAGCAATCAGCCCCAGCATTTT. This chain uses TRBV28 with TRBJ1-5, with a possible D match to TRBD1 (6 bases). The CDR3 sequence is 17 residues long. Trimming cost V 8 bases and J 0 bases, with 20 bases left between them. Per germline, CDR1 MDHEN and CDR2 SYDVKM.

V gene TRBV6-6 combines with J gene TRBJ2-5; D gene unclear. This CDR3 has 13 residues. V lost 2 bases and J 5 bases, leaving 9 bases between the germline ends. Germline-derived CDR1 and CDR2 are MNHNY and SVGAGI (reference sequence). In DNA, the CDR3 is TGTGCCAGCAGTTACAACCGGGTGGAGACCCAGTACTTC. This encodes CASSYNRVETQYF.

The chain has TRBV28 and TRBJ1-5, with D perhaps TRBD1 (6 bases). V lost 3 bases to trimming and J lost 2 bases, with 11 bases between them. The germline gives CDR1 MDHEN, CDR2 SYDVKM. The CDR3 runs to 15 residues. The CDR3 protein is CASSFHRVGNQPQHF. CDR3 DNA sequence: TGTGCCAGCAGTTTCCACAGGGTTGGCAATCAGCCCCAGCATTTT.

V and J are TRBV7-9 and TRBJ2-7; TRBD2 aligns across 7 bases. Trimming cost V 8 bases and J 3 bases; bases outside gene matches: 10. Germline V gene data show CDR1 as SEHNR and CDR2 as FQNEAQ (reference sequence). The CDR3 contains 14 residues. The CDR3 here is CASEDGRRYYEQYF. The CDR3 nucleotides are TGTGCCAGCGAAGACGGGAGGAGGTACTACGAGCAGTACTTC.

In DNA form, the CDR3 reads TGTGCCAGCAGTGGCCGCACAGTGCCCTCCTACGAGCAGTACTTC. Protein: CASSGRTVPSYEQYF. This chain links TRBV25-1 with TRBJ2-7; D call uncertain. V dropped 4 bases and J dropped 0 bases, with 13 bases sitting between them. The length of the CDR3 is 15 residues. Germline V gene lookup returns CDR1 MGHDK and CDR2 SYGVNS.